Included here is one TCR beta chain sequence, with context. The antigen remains undetermined. After constant-region reverse-primer amplification, full-length variable regions underwent semi-nested PCR with Nested Universal Primer A. Via MiXCR, TCRdb re-called the 5' RACE reads, giving one row per CDR3 protein. This sample has over 8,000 distinct CDR3 sequences, with 65% to 70% found just once. General observations from the study: Tumor Tregs overlapped most with tumor, then blood, naive CD4+ cells.

Trimming stripped 5 bases from V and 3 bases from J, with 9 bases between. CDR1 is SGHRS, CDR2 YFSETQ, per germline. The CDR3 length is 13 residues. The sample comprised tumor-infiltrating naive CD4+ T cells sorted from the breast tumor. Subset noted: naive CD4+ T cells, CD4+CD45RA+CD25-. The receptor comes from a female donor with breast cancer. This chain uses TRBV5-1 with TRBJ1-5; unclear D gene. Here the CDR3 reads CASRSDTNQPQHF. The CDR3 nucleotides read TGCGCCAGCAGATCAGACACCAATCAGCCCCAGCATTTT.